The clone carrying this TCR beta chain has a handful of counts. What it binds is not known. The entry originates in a study of T cells after yellow fever vaccination. Turning to the study itself: Low-cell-number fractions were prepared with SMART-Seq v4 Ultra Low Input. Overall study results and limits: Shared CD4/CD8 clonotypes were a small share, likely from convergent recombination. Post-booster repertoires again held most primary-vaccination clones (roughly 96% CD4, 88% CD8).

Germline V lookup: CDR1 MGHRA, CDR2 YSYEKL. Trimming stripped 1 base from V and 4 bases from J, with 14 bases between. This CDR3 comprises 15 residues. The authors made TCR cDNA by 5'RACE template switching, adding a universal primer site and UMIs. TCRdb ran MiXCR on the 5' RACE reads and lists one entry per CDR3 protein. The table includes more than 80,000 distinct CDR3 sequences, about 6% detected once. The starting material was CD8+ T cells sorted from PBMCs, obtained 10 days after the yellow fever booster vaccination. The TCR sequence derives from a man aged 18 to 35 who received the YFV17D yellow fever vaccine. This rearrangement joins TRBV4-1 to TRBJ2-7; either TRBD1 or TRBD2 may supply D (6 bases each). CDR3 region: CASSQVRGRSYEQYF. The CDR3 DNA follows: TGCGCCAGCAGCCAAGTCCGGGGGCGGTCTTACGAGCAGTACTTC.